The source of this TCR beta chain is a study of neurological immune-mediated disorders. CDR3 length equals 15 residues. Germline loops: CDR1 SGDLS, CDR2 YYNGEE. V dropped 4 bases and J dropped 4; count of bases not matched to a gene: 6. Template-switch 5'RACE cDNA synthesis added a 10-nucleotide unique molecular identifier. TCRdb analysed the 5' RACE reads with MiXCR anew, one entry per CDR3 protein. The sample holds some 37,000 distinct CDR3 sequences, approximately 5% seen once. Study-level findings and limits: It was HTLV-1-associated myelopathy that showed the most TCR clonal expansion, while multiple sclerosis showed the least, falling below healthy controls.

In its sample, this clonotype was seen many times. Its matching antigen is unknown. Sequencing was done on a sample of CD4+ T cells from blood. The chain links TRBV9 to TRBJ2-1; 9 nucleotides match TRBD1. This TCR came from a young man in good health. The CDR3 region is CASSPGTGRYNEQFF. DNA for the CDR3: TGTGCCAGCAGCCCCGGGACAGGGAGATACAATGAGCAGTTCTTC.